This entry features one T cell receptor (beta chain) sequence. Assay: immunoSEQ multiplex PCR; the TCRdb copy retains only in-frame clones and omits some. The sample contains about 29,000 clones, 87% of which appear only once. The sample originates from a study of control samples from healthy donors and cancer patients. Germline CDR1 reads LNHDA; CDR2 reads SQIVND (reference sequence). V dropped 7 bases and J dropped 0 bases, with 7 bases sitting between them. CDR3 size: 13 residues. The sequenced material came from formalin-fixed, paraffin-embedded tissue. The genes are TRBV19 and TRBJ1-3; D call uncertain. This clonotype was sampled from a female donor with melanoma. The DNA for the CDR3 is TGTGCCAGTACTACTCCCTCTGGAAACACCATATATTTT. Translation: CASTTPSGNTIYF.